The 19 T cell receptor beta chains listed next were all sequenced from one sample in a study of T cell repertoires in cytomegalovirus infection. TCRdb fed the reads into MiXCR, producing one record per CDR3 protein. Of 310,000 or so distinct CDR3 sequences in the sample, roughly 15% were seen once. Sequenced input: PBMCs. The receptors shown here come from a human donor in good health (CMV status not recorded). Some clones in this sample may be carry-over from other donors' samples.

This clonotype has a count of ten or more. J is TRBJ1-1 and V is TRBV7-2; D uncertain. Germline V CDR1 and CDR2: SGHTA, FQGNSA. Trimming took off 5 bases at V and 4 bases at J, with 20 bases between the two ends. This CDR3 is 16 amino acids long. CDR3 sequence reads: CASSTPGSGYPTEAFF. Here the CDR3 DNA reads TGTGCCAGCAGCACTCCGGGTAGTGGGTATCCCACTGAAGCTTTCTTT.

Concerning this clonotype: A read error may be the cause here, since a much bigger clone is one base away. This chain uses TRBV7-6 with TRBJ2-7, with D hard to call. Germline CDR1 is SGHVS and CDR2 is FNYEAQ. The CDR3 consists of 16 residues. The CDR3 bases are TGTACCAGCAGCTTAGAAAGGACCGTCACCTCCTACGAGCAGTACTTC. Translating it yields CTSSLERTVTSYEQYF.

To note about this clonotype: This may be a read error: a much more frequent sequence differs by one nucleotide. The chain is built from TRBV7-6 and TRBJ1-4; D may be TRBD1 (6 bases). Trimming left V 5 bases short and J 5 bases short, with 15 bases between. CDR3 length: 15 residues. Per the germline V gene, CDR1 is SGHVS and CDR2 is FNYEAQ. In DNA form, the CDR3 reads TGTGCCAGCAGCCGCGAGGGGACATTAAATGAAAAACTGTTTTTT. This encodes CASSREGTLNEKLFF.

Ten or more counts support this clonotype. The chain couples TRBV7-2 to TRBJ2-7; no clear D. Per the germline V gene, CDR1 is SGHTA and CDR2 is FQGNSA. The CDR3 has 13 residues. Between the trimmed V and J ends, which lost 4 bases and 5 bases, there was a span of 12 bases. CDR3 region: CASSSAYFNEQYF. The CDR3, as DNA: TGTGCCAGCAGCTCCGCGTACTTTAACGAGCAGTACTTC.

In this sample, this clonotype turned up many times. J is TRBJ2-7 and V is TRBV7-2; 9 positions match TRBD2. CDR1 is SGHTA, CDR2 FQGNSA, per germline. The junction had 7 bases not matched to a gene; V was cut back by 6 bases and J by 4 bases. CDR3 length equals 14 residues. DNA of the CDR3: TGTGCCAGCAGACTTAGCGGGGGAGAATACGAGCAGTACTTC. This translates into CASRLSGGEYEQYF.

There are a few counts of this clonotype. V and J are TRBV5-8 and TRBJ2-3, with D possibly TRBD2 on 6 matching bases. The V gene's germline CDR1 is SGHTS and CDR2 YDEGEE. CDR3 length: 18 amino acids. V lost 0 bases to trimming and J lost 0 bases, with 17 bases between them. The CDR3 loop is CASSLGSGSLRSTDTQYF. The CDR3 DNA reads TGTGCCAGCAGCTTGGGGTCCGGGAGCCTAAGAAGCACAGATACGCAGTATTTT. The full variable domain, rest sourced from reference TRBV5-8 and TRBJ2-3, is EAGVTQSPTHLIKTRGQQATLRCSPISGHTSVYWYQQALGLGLQFLLWYDEGEERNRGNFPPRFSGRQFPNYSSELNVNALELEDSALYLCASSLGSGSLRSTDTQYFGPGTRLTVL.

The table lists this clonotype with a few counts. The gene calls are TRBV7-2 and TRBJ2-5; tentatively, D is TRBD1 or TRBD2 (5 bases each). Trimming removed 3 bases at V and 5 bases at J, with 10 bases between. Germline CDR1 and CDR2: SGHTA and FQGNSA. This CDR3 is built from 13 residues. CDR3 in DNA: TGTGCCAGCAGCTTTCAGGGCGGGGAGACCCAGTACTTC. The encoded protein is CASSFQGGETQYF.

The rearrangement uses TRBV12-3 or TRBV12-4 and TRBJ2-7, with 10 bases matching TRBD2. This CDR3 is built from 14 residues. After removal of 6 bases from V and 6 bases from J, the junction contained 8 bases not matched to a gene. Here the CDR3 DNA reads TGTGCCAGCAGCCGGAGCGGGGGGGCCATCGAGCAGTACTTC. Protein sequence: CASSRSGGAIEQYF.

This clonotype occurred many times. The V call is TRBV7-6, the J call TRBJ2-7, with 9 bases identical to TRBD1. Germline V gene lookup returns CDR1 SGHVS and CDR2 FNYEAQ. The CDR3 length is 13 residues. After removal of 7 bases from V and 3 bases from J, the junction contained 4 bases not matched to a gene. Here the CDR3 DNA reads TGTGCCAGCACCTTGGGACAGGGCTACGAGCAGTACTTC. Encoded protein: CASTLGQGYEQYF. Complete variable domain (other parts from reference TRBV7-6 and TRBJ2-7): GAGVSQSPRYKVTKRGQDVALRCDPISGHVSLYWYRQALGQGPEFLTYFNYEAQQDKSGLPNDRFSAERPEGSISTLTIQRTEQRDSAMYRCASTLGQGYEQYFGPGTRLTVT.

The V gene is TRBV7-8, the J gene TRBJ1-3; no clear D. This CDR3 comprises 13 residues. The V end lost 8 bases, the J end lost 0 bases, and 8 bases lay between the germline ends. In germline, CDR1 is SGHVS, CDR2 FQNEAQ. CDR3 coding DNA: TGTGCCAGCGGATCAGACTCTGGAAACACCATATATTTT. It specifies CASGSDSGNTIYF.

This clonotype was detected ten times or more. The J gene is TRBJ2-5, the V gene TRBV6-6; D gene ambiguous. The germline V gene encodes CDR1 MNHNY and CDR2 SVGAGI (reference sequence). The CDR3 sequence is 14 residues long. Trimming took 2 bases from V and 4 from J, leaving 11 bases between them. The CDR3 bases are TGTGCCAGCAGTTACCTTGGTAGTGGAGAGACCCAGTACTTC. This encodes CASSYLGSGETQYF.

The chain recombines TRBV20-1 with TRBJ2-2; no definite D call. The CDR3 runs 13 residues. Deletions cut 0 bases from V and 3 bases from J, with 5 bases between. Germline V lookup: CDR1 DFQATT, CDR2 SNEGSKA (reference sequence). Here the CDR3 DNA reads TGCAGTGCTAGAGAACGGTACACCGGGGAGCTGTTTTTT. Translation: CSARERYTGELFF.

Ten or more counts support this clonotype. CDR3 DNA: TGTGCCAGCAGCTCCCGGGACAGCGTTCTCAATGAGCAGTTCTTC. Its protein product is CASSSRDSVLNEQFF. The chain joins TRBV7-9 to TRBJ2-1, with 7 bases identical to TRBD1. The V gene's germline CDR1 is SEHNR and CDR2 FQNEAQ (reference sequence). V shed 4 bases and J 6 bases; nucleotides not matched to a gene: 9. The CDR3 extends over 15 amino acids.

The V call is TRBV28, the J call TRBJ1-5; D is undetermined. V was trimmed by 3 bases and J by 0 bases, leaving 12 bases between them. Per germline, CDR1 MDHEN and CDR2 SYDVKM. The CDR3 sequence is 16 residues long. CDR3 amino acids: CASSFFHSYSNQPQHF. The CDR3 DNA reads as TGTGCCAGCAGTTTTTTCCATTCCTATAGCAATCAGCCCCAGCATTTT.

Note on this clonotype: As the CDR3 is not closed by the conserved phenylalanine or tryptophan, this likely results from a read error. The chain has TRBV4-1 and TRBJ2-5; TRBD2 aligns across 10 bases. This CDR3 has 21 amino acids. V dropped 0 bases and J dropped 1; count of bases not matched to a gene: 17. Germline CDR1 is MGHRA and CDR2 is YSYEKL. The CDR3 coding sequence is TGCGCCAGCAGCCAAGAAAGTGCCGGGACTAGCGACCAAAGCGTCCAAGAGACCCAGTACTAC. The encoded protein is CASSQESAGTSDQSVQETQYY.

The DNA for the CDR3 is TGTGCCAGCAGCCCGGACGGAAGTTACAATGAGCAGTTCTTC. This sequence encodes CASSPDGSYNEQFF. The V and J genes are TRBV11-1 and TRBJ2-1; D is ambiguous. V was pared by 5 bases and J by 4 bases, with 12 bases between. There are 14 residues in the CDR3. Germline assignment: CDR1 SGHAT and CDR2 FQDESV (reference sequence). The full variable domain, in which reference TRBV11-1 and TRBJ2-1 provide the parts outside the CDR3, is EAEVAQSPRYKITEKSQAVAFWCDPISGHATLYWYRQILGQGPELLVQFQDESVVDDSQLPKDRFSAERLKGVDSTLKIQPAELGDSAMYLCASSPDGSYNEQFFGPGTRLTVL.

This clonotype showed up many times. The chain employs TRBV20-1 and TRBJ1-5; D is uncertain. The germline V and J ends were trimmed by 3 bases and 2 bases, with 17 bases remaining between them. From germline, CDR1 is DFQATT and CDR2 SNEGSKA (reference sequence). This CDR3 is 16 amino acids long. The CDR3 nucleotides are TGCAGTGCTAGCAAAGGACGGGCATCAGGCAATCAGCCCCAGCATTTT. Its protein product is CSASKGRASGNQPQHF.

CDR3 sequence reads: CASSYEQGAPDTQYF. For the CDR3, the DNA is TGTGCCAGCAGTTATGAACAGGGGGCTCCAGATACGCAGTATTTT. J is TRBJ2-3 and V is TRBV6-5; 9 positions match TRBD1. CDR1 and CDR2 from the germline V gene are MNHEY and SVGAGI. The CDR3 consists of 15 residues. With V trimmed by 3 bases and J by 4 bases, 5 bases remained unmatched.

This clonotype appeared many times. This chain connects TRBV20-1 to TRBJ1-2; D is perhaps TRBD1 (6 bases). The germline gives CDR1 DFQATT, CDR2 SNEGSKA (reference sequence). Trimming took 5 bases from V and 4 from J, leaving 17 bases between them. There are 14 residues in the CDR3. CDR3 sequence (DNA): TGCAGTGCTGGCCTCGGGACACCCGTCTATGGCTACACCTTC. Residues: CSAGLGTPVYGYTF.